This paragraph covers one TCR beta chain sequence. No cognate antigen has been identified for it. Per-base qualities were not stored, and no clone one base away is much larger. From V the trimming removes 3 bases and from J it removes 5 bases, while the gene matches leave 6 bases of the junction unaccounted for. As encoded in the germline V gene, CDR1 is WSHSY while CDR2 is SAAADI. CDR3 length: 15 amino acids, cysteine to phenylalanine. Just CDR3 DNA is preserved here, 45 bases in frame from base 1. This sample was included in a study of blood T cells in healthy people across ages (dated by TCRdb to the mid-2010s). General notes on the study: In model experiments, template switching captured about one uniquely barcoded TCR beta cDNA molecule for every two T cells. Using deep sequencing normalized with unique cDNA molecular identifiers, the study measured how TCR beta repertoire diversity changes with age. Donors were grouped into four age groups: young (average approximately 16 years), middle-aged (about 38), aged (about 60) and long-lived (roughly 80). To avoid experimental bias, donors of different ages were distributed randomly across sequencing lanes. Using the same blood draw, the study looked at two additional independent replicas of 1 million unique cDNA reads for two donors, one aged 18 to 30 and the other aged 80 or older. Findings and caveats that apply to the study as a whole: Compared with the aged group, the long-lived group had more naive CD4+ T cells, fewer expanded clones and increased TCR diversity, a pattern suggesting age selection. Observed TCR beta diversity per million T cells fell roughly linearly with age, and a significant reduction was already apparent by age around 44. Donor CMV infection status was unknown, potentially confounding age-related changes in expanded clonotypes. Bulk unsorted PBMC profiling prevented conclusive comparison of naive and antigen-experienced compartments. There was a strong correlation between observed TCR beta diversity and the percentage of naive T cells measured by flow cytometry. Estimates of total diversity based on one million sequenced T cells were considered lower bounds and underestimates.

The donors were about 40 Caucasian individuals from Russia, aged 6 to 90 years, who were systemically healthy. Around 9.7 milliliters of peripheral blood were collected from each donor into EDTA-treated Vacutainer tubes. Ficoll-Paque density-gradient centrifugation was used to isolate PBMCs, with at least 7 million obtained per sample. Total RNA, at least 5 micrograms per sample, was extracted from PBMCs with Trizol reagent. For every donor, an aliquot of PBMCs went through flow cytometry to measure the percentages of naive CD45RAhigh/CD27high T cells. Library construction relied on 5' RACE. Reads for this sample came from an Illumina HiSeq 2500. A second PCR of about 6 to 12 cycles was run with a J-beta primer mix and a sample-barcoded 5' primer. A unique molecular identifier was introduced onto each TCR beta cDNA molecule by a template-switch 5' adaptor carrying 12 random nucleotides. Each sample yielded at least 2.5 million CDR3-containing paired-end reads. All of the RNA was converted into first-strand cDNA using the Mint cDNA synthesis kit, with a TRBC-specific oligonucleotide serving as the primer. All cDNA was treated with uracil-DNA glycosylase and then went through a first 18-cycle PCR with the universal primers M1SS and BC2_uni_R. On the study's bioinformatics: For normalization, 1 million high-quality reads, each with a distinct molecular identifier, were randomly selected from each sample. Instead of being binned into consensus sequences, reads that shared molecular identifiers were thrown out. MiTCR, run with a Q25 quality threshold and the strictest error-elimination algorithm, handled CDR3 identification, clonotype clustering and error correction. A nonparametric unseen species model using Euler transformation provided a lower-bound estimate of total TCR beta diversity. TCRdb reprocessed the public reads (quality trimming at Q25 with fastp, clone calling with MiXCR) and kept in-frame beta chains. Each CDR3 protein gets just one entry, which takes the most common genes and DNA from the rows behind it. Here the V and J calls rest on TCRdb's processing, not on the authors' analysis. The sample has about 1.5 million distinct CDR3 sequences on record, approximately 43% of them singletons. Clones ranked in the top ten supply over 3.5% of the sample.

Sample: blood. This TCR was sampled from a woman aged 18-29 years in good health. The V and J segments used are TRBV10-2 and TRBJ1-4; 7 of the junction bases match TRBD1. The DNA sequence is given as TGCGCCAGCAGTGACTGGGACAGAAGAAATGAAAAACTGTTTTTT. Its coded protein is CASSDWDRRNEKLFF.